These T cell receptor beta chains were read from a single sample in a study of blood T cell repertoires in COVID-19. TCRdb's table, derived via immunoSEQ multiplex PCR, lists solely in-frame clones and lacks some. The sample records about 350,000 clones, roughly 89% being singletons. Source material: peripheral blood. The receptors were gathered from a woman aged 60-70 years with COVID-19, enrolled during active disease. Each CDR3 is given with its conserved first and last residue. Each record gives: V gene, CDR3 length, J gene, clone size, D gene, CDR3 protein, CDR3 DNA. D genes are given only for firm matches. Not all rows give a size; the values are once, few, many and, for expanded clones, a class.

v_call: TRBV5-1; cdr3_length: 14; j_call: TRBJ2-1; clone_size: .; d_call: .; cdr3_aa: CASSVGQIANEQFF; cdr3_nt: TGCGCCAGCAGCGTTGGACAGATTGCCAATGAGCAGTTCTTC
v_call: TRBV10-3; cdr3_length: 17; j_call: TRBJ1-6; clone_size: .; d_call: .; cdr3_aa: CAISDRAGRGDYSPLHF; cdr3_nt: TGTGCCATCAGTGACCGGGCCGGACGGGGAGATTATTCACCCCTCCACTTT
v_call: TRBV6-1; cdr3_length: 12; j_call: TRBJ1-1; clone_size: .; d_call: .; cdr3_aa: CASSELGPEAFF; cdr3_nt: TGTGCCAGCAGTGAACTTGGGCCTGAAGCTTTCTTT
v_call: TRBV4-1; cdr3_length: 14; j_call: TRBJ1-5; clone_size: .; d_call: .; cdr3_aa: CASSQDSDNQPQHF; cdr3_nt: TGCGCCAGCAGCCAAGACAGTGACAATCAGCCCCAGCATTTT
v_call: TRBV11-3; cdr3_length: 14; j_call: TRBJ1-2; clone_size: .; d_call: .; cdr3_aa: CASSSTQGINGYTF; cdr3_nt: TGTGCCAGCAGCTCAACCCAGGGAATCAACGGCTACACCTTC
v_call: TRBV14; cdr3_length: 17; j_call: TRBJ1-5; clone_size: once; d_call: .; cdr3_aa: CARFYSGTPHRDQPQHF; cdr3_nt: TGTGCCAGATTCTATTCCGGGACACCTCATCGGGACCAGCCCCAGCATTTT
v_call: TRBV28; cdr3_length: 14; j_call: TRBJ1-1; clone_size: .; d_call: .; cdr3_aa: CASTPGGRSTEAFF; cdr3_nt: TGTGCCAGCACCCCCGGCGGGCGAAGCACTGAAGCTTTCTTT
v_call: TRBV28; cdr3_length: 14; j_call: TRBJ1-4; clone_size: once; d_call: .; cdr3_aa: CASSFLGRSEKLFF; cdr3_nt: TGTGCCAGCAGTTTTTTAGGGAGGAGTGAAAAACTGTTTTTT
v_call: TRBV11-2; cdr3_length: 18; j_call: TRBJ1-2; clone_size: .; d_call: TRBD1; cdr3_aa: CASSLSFRDRGINYGYTF; cdr3_nt: TGTGCCAGCAGCTTAAGTTTTAGGGACAGGGGGATAAACTATGGCTACACCTTC
v_call: TRBV5-1; cdr3_length: 15; j_call: TRBJ2-5; clone_size: .; d_call: .; cdr3_aa: CASSLVLDRQETQYF; cdr3_nt: TGCGCCAGCAGCTTGGTTCTGGACAGACAAGAGACCCAGTACTTC
v_call: TRBV5-1; cdr3_length: 13; j_call: TRBJ1-2; clone_size: .; d_call: .; cdr3_aa: CASSFYRENGYTF; cdr3_nt: TGCGCCAGCAGCTTTTACAGGGAGAATGGCTACACCTTC
v_call: TRBV7-9; cdr3_length: 16; j_call: TRBJ2-2; clone_size: .; d_call: .; cdr3_aa: CASSSPWEFRTGELFF; cdr3_nt: TGTGCCAGCAGCTCTCCTTGGGAGTTCCGCACCGGGGAGCTGTTTTTT
v_call: TRBV27; cdr3_length: 14; j_call: TRBJ1-6; clone_size: .; d_call: .; cdr3_aa: CASSVFGRDSPLHF; cdr3_nt: TGTGCCAGCAGTGTGTTCGGGCGGGATTCACCCCTCCACTTT
v_call: TRBV2; cdr3_length: 12; j_call: TRBJ1-6; clone_size: .; d_call: .; cdr3_aa: CASRTDNSPLHF; cdr3_nt: TGTGCCAGTCGGACAGATAATTCACCCCTCCACTTT
v_call: TRBV4-1; cdr3_length: 18; j_call: TRBJ1-4; clone_size: once; d_call: .; cdr3_aa: CASSQFRGEGSANEKLFF; cdr3_nt: TGCGCCAGCAGCCAATTCCGGGGGGAGGGATCGGCTAATGAAAAACTGTTTTTT
v_call: TRBV5-4; cdr3_length: 16; j_call: TRBJ1-6; clone_size: .; d_call: .; cdr3_aa: CASSLFIGEIHSPLHF; cdr3_nt: TGTGCCAGCAGCTTGTTCATCGGGGAAATTCATTCACCCCTCCACTTT
v_call: TRBV10-2; cdr3_length: 12; j_call: TRBJ1-5; clone_size: .; d_call: .; cdr3_aa: CASSFAAQPQHF; cdr3_nt: TGCGCCAGCAGTTTCGCCGCGCAGCCCCAGCATTTT
v_call: TRBV19; cdr3_length: 13; j_call: TRBJ1-1; clone_size: .; d_call: .; cdr3_aa: CASNPPGGSRAFF; cdr3_nt: TGTGCCAGTAATCCTCCTGGGGGGTCGAGGGCTTTCTTT
v_call: TRBV4-2; cdr3_length: 16; j_call: TRBJ2-5; clone_size: .; d_call: TRBD2; cdr3_aa: CASSQSGTSPVGAQYF; cdr3_nt: TGTGCCAGCAGCCAGTCCGGGACTAGTCCCGTGGGGGCCCAGTACTTC
v_call: TRBV4-2; cdr3_length: 12; j_call: TRBJ2-2; clone_size: .; d_call: .; cdr3_aa: CASTLGTGELFF; cdr3_nt: TGTGCCAGCACCCTCGGTACCGGGGAGCTGTTTTTT
v_call: TRBV25-1; cdr3_length: 16; j_call: TRBJ2-3; clone_size: .; d_call: TRBD1; cdr3_aa: CASSATNRGRTDTQYF; cdr3_nt: TGTGCCAGCAGTGCCACAAACAGGGGGCGCACAGATACGCAGTATTTT
v_call: TRBV5-6; cdr3_length: 15; j_call: TRBJ1-1; clone_size: .; d_call: .; cdr3_aa: CASSLAGQLNTEAFF; cdr3_nt: TGTGCCAGCAGCTTGGCCGGACAGCTGAACACTGAAGCTTTCTTT
v_call: TRBV7-7; cdr3_length: 15; j_call: TRBJ1-1; clone_size: .; d_call: .; cdr3_aa: CASSSWGGQDTEAFF; cdr3_nt: TGTGCCAGCAGCTCTTGGGGGGGCCAGGACACTGAAGCTTTCTTT
v_call: TRBV27; cdr3_length: 17; j_call: TRBJ1-2; clone_size: .; d_call: TRBD1; cdr3_aa: CASSFFSTGTENYGYTF; cdr3_nt: TGTGCCAGCAGTTTCTTCTCAACCGGGACAGAGAACTATGGCTACACCTTC
v_call: TRBV24-1; cdr3_length: 15; j_call: TRBJ2-3; clone_size: .; d_call: .; cdr3_aa: CATSALGRDTDTQYF; cdr3_nt: TGTGCCACCAGTGCCCTCGGACGGGACACAGATACGCAGTATTTT
v_call: TRBV20-1; cdr3_length: 12; j_call: TRBJ1-1; clone_size: .; d_call: .; cdr3_aa: CSASEGGTEAFF; cdr3_nt: TGCAGTGCTAGTGAGGGGGGCACTGAAGCTTTCTTT
v_call: TRBV6-4; cdr3_length: 15; j_call: TRBJ2-6; clone_size: .; d_call: .; cdr3_aa: CASSMASSGANVLTF; cdr3_nt: TGTGCCAGCAGTATGGCCAGCTCTGGGGCCAACGTCCTGACTTTC
v_call: TRBV5-1; cdr3_length: 13; j_call: TRBJ1-1; clone_size: .; d_call: TRBD1; cdr3_aa: CASSLTGGTEAFF; cdr3_nt: TGCGCCAGCAGCTTAACAGGGGGAACTGAAGCTTTCTTT
v_call: TRBV5-1; cdr3_length: 18; j_call: TRBJ2-1; clone_size: .; d_call: TRBD2; cdr3_aa: CASSLLSGGWSSYNEQFF; cdr3_nt: TGCGCCAGCAGCTTGCTTAGCGGGGGGTGGAGCTCCTACAATGAGCAGTTCTTC
v_call: TRBV28; cdr3_length: 17; j_call: TRBJ2-2; clone_size: .; d_call: TRBD1; cdr3_aa: CASSPLTGTGKAGELFF; cdr3_nt: TGTGCCAGCAGTCCCCTCACCGGGACAGGGAAAGCCGGGGAGCTGTTTTTT
v_call: TRBV5-1; cdr3_length: 14; j_call: TRBJ2-3; clone_size: .; d_call: .; cdr3_aa: CASSLEYFTDTQYF; cdr3_nt: TGCGCCAGCAGCTTGGAGTACTTCACAGATACGCAGTATTTT
v_call: TRBV5-1; cdr3_length: 18; j_call: TRBJ2-2; clone_size: once; d_call: TRBD2; cdr3_aa: CASSSLGSGASGTGELFF; cdr3_nt: TGCGCCAGCAGCTCCCTAGGATCGGGAGCTAGCGGTACCGGGGAGCTGTTTTTT
v_call: TRBV10-1; cdr3_length: 15; j_call: TRBJ1-1; clone_size: once; d_call: .; cdr3_aa: CASSKTGDMNTEAFF; cdr3_nt: TGCGCCAGCAGTAAAACAGGTGACATGAACACTGAAGCTTTCTTT
v_call: TRBV6-6; cdr3_length: 20; j_call: TRBJ2-5; clone_size: .; d_call: TRBD2; cdr3_aa: CASSPKFPAGLTHKQETQYF; cdr3_nt: TGTGCCAGCAGTCCCAAATTCCCAGCGGGGCTCACACACAAGCAAGAGACCCAGTACTTC
v_call: TRBV5-1; cdr3_length: 15; j_call: TRBJ1-2; clone_size: .; d_call: TRBD1; cdr3_aa: CASSAIAGGVYGYTF; cdr3_nt: TGCGCCAGCAGCGCTATCGCAGGGGGTGTATATGGCTACACCTTC
v_call: TRBV6-5; cdr3_length: 13; j_call: TRBJ1-3; clone_size: .; d_call: .; cdr3_aa: CASRVSAGNTIYF; cdr3_nt: TGTGCCAGCAGGGTGAGCGCGGGAAACACCATATATTTT
v_call: TRBV19; cdr3_length: 13; j_call: TRBJ2-7; clone_size: few; d_call: TRBD1; cdr3_aa: CASSTGGSYEQYF; cdr3_nt: TGTGCCAGTTCTACAGGGGGCTCCTACGAGCAGTACTTC
v_call: TRBV12-5; cdr3_length: 16; j_call: TRBJ1-5; clone_size: .; d_call: TRBD1; cdr3_aa: CASGLGTGGANQPQHF; cdr3_nt: TGTGCTAGTGGTCTAGGGACAGGGGGCGCGAATCAGCCCCAGCATTTT
v_call: TRBV28; cdr3_length: 12; j_call: TRBJ1-2; clone_size: .; d_call: .; cdr3_aa: CASTGRHYGYTF; cdr3_nt: TGTGCCAGCACCGGCAGGCACTATGGCTACACCTTC
v_call: TRBV3-1/TRBV3-2; cdr3_length: 13; j_call: TRBJ1-2; clone_size: .; d_call: .; cdr3_aa: CASSQAGKRGYTF; cdr3_nt: TGTGCCAGCAGCCAAGCGGGGAAAAGGGGCTACACCTTC
v_call: TRBV11-2; cdr3_length: 15; j_call: TRBJ2-3; clone_size: .; d_call: .; cdr3_aa: CASSLEGVDTDTQYF; cdr3_nt: TGTGCCAGCAGCTTAGAAGGGGTCGACACAGATACGCAGTATTTT
v_call: TRBV5-1; cdr3_length: 16; j_call: TRBJ2-1; clone_size: .; d_call: TRBD1; cdr3_aa: CASSTSGGTGNNEQFF; cdr3_nt: TGCGCCAGCAGCACCTCCGGCGGGACAGGGAACAATGAGCAGTTCTTC
v_call: TRBV11-2; cdr3_length: 16; j_call: TRBJ1-3; clone_size: .; d_call: TRBD1; cdr3_aa: CASSLIGTGSGNTIYF; cdr3_nt: TGTGCCAGCAGCTTAATCGGGACAGGGTCTGGAAACACCATATATTTT
v_call: TRBV5-4; cdr3_length: 15; j_call: TRBJ1-3; clone_size: .; d_call: TRBD1; cdr3_aa: CASSLKTGAGNTIYF; cdr3_nt: TGTGCCAGCAGCTTGAAGACAGGGGCTGGAAACACCATATATTTT
v_call: TRBV5-8; cdr3_length: 14; j_call: TRBJ1-2; clone_size: .; d_call: TRBD1; cdr3_aa: CASSSGQGIRGYTF; cdr3_nt: TGTGCCAGCAGCTCGGGACAGGGGATTCGAGGCTACACCTTC
v_call: TRBV19; cdr3_length: 13; j_call: TRBJ1-1; clone_size: .; d_call: .; cdr3_aa: CASSVNSNTEAFF; cdr3_nt: TGTGCCAGTAGTGTAAACAGTAACACTGAGGCTTTCTTT
v_call: TRBV6-6; cdr3_length: 13; j_call: TRBJ1-2; clone_size: once; d_call: .; cdr3_aa: CASILGQNYGYTF; cdr3_nt: TGTGCCAGCATTTTAGGACAGAACTATGGCTACACCTTC
v_call: TRBV6-6; cdr3_length: 15; j_call: TRBJ2-3; clone_size: .; d_call: TRBD2; cdr3_aa: CASSYLAGGTDTQYF; cdr3_nt: TGTGCCAGCAGTTACCTAGCGGGGGGCACAGATACGCAGTATTTT
v_call: TRBV18; cdr3_length: 14; j_call: TRBJ2-5; clone_size: .; d_call: TRBD1; cdr3_aa: CASSPDRGGETQYF; cdr3_nt: TGTGCCAGCTCACCGGACAGGGGAGGAGAGACCCAGTACTTC
v_call: TRBV2; cdr3_length: 15; j_call: TRBJ1-5; clone_size: .; d_call: TRBD1; cdr3_aa: CASSGGTGRNQPQHF; cdr3_nt: TGTGCCAGCAGCGGGGGGACAGGGCGTAATCAGCCCCAGCATTTT
v_call: TRBV11-3; cdr3_length: 15; j_call: TRBJ1-5; clone_size: .; d_call: .; cdr3_aa: CASSPRVPRNQPQHF; cdr3_nt: TGTGCCAGCAGCCCCCGGGTCCCACGCAACCAGCCCCAGCATTTT
v_call: TRBV27; cdr3_length: 16; j_call: TRBJ2-7; clone_size: .; d_call: .; cdr3_aa: CASSLYHGQPLYEQYF; cdr3_nt: TGTGCCAGCAGTTTATATCACGGACAGCCTCTTTACGAGCAGTACTTC